This TCR beta chain appears in the sequencing data of a study of T-cell memory formation after mild COVID-19. Trimming left V 7 bases short and J 7 bases short, with 17 bases between. Germline V lookup: CDR1 SQVTM, CDR2 ANQGSEA. CDR3 size: 13 residues. Many counts were recorded for this clonotype. Each CDR3 protein is one row after TCRdb ran MiXCR on the 5' RACE reads. This repertoire shows 300,000 to 350,000 distinct CDR3 sequences, over 10% found once; its top ten account for 20% to 25%. The sample comprised PBMCs or a T cell subset sorted from them (not recorded which). The sequence was collected from a young man who had mild COVID-19 (a few samples of this study predate the infection). Cell type and time point are not known. This sequence joins TRBV29-1 and TRBJ2-1, with D perhaps matching TRBD1 (6 bases). CDR3 in DNA: TGCAGCGCCCAAAGGCAGGGGATGAATGAGCAGTTCTTC. Translating it yields CSAQRQGMNEQFF.